Each of the 27 T cell receptor beta chains below was sequenced from the same sample in a study of monozygotic twins with inflammatory bowel disease. TCRdb reanalyzed the 5' RACE reads, giving one entry per CDR3 protein sequence and no DNA. The sample features approximately 400,000 distinct CDR3 sequences, with less than 2.5% in its top ten. What was sequenced was blood. These receptors all stem from a human donor with ulcerative colitis or Crohn's disease, or a healthy co-twin of an affected twin (not recorded which).

The chain joins TRBV7-7 to TRBJ1-5; lacking DNA, the TRBD1 call made by TCRdb goes unchecked. The CDR3 is 19 residues long. Germline lookup yields CDR1 SSHAT and CDR2 FNYEAQ (reference sequence). The CDR3 reads CASSFCESRDRGYNQPQHF. The full variable domain, completed using reference TRBV7-7 and TRBJ1-5, is GAGVSQSPRYKVTKRGQDVTLRCDPISSHATLYWYQQALGQGPEFLTYFNYEAQPDKSGLPSDRFSAERPEGSISTLTIQRTEQRDSAMYRCASSFCESRDRGYNQPQHFGDGTRLSIL.

The chain is built from TRBV5-1 and TRBJ2-7; lacking DNA, the TRBD1 call made by TCRdb goes unchecked. This CDR3 has 17 amino acids. In germline, CDR1 is SGHRS, CDR2 YFSETQ. CDR3 protein: CASSLAVGQGAFYEQYF.

The rearrangement links TRBV3-1 to TRBJ2-6; TCRdb's D call, TRBD1, is unchecked because there is no DNA. Germline CDR1 reads LGHDT; CDR2 reads YNNKEL (reference sequence). CDR3 length equals 22 residues. The CDR3 spells CASSSMGGGTVFFPSGANVLTF.

J is TRBJ2-2 and V is TRBV11-1; the D call from TCRdb, TRBD1, cannot be confirmed without DNA. From germline, CDR1 is SGHAT and CDR2 FQDESV (reference sequence). The CDR3 is 18 residues long. CDR3 residues: CASSREGTLQGSTGELFF.

The chain employs TRBV29-1 and TRBJ1-2. The CDR3 spans 12 residues. CDR1 is SQVTM and CDR2 is ANQGSEA in the germline V gene. The chain's CDR3 is CSVGGNHYGYTF.

This chain uses TRBV5-1 with TRBJ2-3; with no DNA, the TCRdb D assignment of TRBD2 cannot be verified. Per the germline V gene, CDR1 is SGHRS and CDR2 is YFSETQ. This CDR3 spans 17 amino acids. This chain's CDR3 is CASSLAGLAGGPDTQYF. The full variable domain, completed using reference TRBV5-1 and TRBJ2-3, is KAGVTQTPRYLIKTRGQQVTLSCSPISGHRSVSWYQQTPGQGLQFLFEYFSETQRNKGNFPGRFSGRQFSNSRSEMNVSTLELGDSALYLCASSLAGLAGGPDTQYFGPGTRLTVL.

The chain couples TRBV11-3 to TRBJ2-2; checking the TCRdb D call of TRBD1 is not possible without DNA. This CDR3 contains 12 residues. Germline assignment: CDR1 SGHNT and CDR2 YENEEA. The chain's CDR3 is CASSLGARELFF.

The chain uses TRBV20-1 and TRBJ1-5; lacking DNA, the TRBD1 call made by TCRdb goes unchecked. The V gene's germline CDR1 is DFQATT and CDR2 SNEGSKA (reference sequence). CDR3 length: 13 amino acids. CDR3 region: CSARWGVNQPQHF.

The chain joins TRBV7-6 to TRBJ2-7; lacking DNA, the TRBD2 call made by TCRdb goes unchecked. The CDR3 sequence is 17 residues long. Germline values: CDR1 SGHVS, CDR2 FNYEAQ. The CDR3 loop reads CASSLGGRGASPYEQYF.

The chain has TRBV20-1 and TRBJ1-5; TCRdb's assignment of TRBD1 cannot be checked, as there is no DNA. Germline assignment: CDR1 DFQATT and CDR2 SNEGSKA (reference sequence). The CDR3 has 13 residues. The CDR3 sequence: CSAGTPSNQPQHF.

The chain uses TRBV5-1 and TRBJ1-1; with no DNA, the TCRdb D assignment of TRBD1 cannot be verified. CDR1 and CDR2 (germline): SGHRS, YFSETQ. The length of the CDR3 is 14 residues. This CDR3 reads CASSPGAGNTEAIF.

This chain connects TRBV30 to TRBJ2-3; TCRdb's D gene call, TRBD1, goes unchecked for lack of DNA. This CDR3 comprises 13 residues. Per germline, CDR1 GTSNPN and CDR2 SVGIG (reference sequence). This CDR3 reads CACAHVSTDTQYF. Drawing the rest from reference TRBV30 and TRBJ2-3, the complete variable domain is SQTIHQWPATLVQPVGSPLSLECTVEGTSNPNLYWYRQAAGRGLQLLFYSVGIGQISSEVPQNLSASRPQDRQFILSSKKLLLSDSGFYLCACAHVSTDTQYFGPGTRLTVL.

This sequence joins TRBV12-3 or TRBV12-4 and TRBJ1-4. CDR3 length: 15 amino acids. Here the CDR3 reads CASSPLRGINEKLFF.

V is TRBV19 and J is TRBJ2-3; TCRdb returns TRBD2, unconfirmable since there is no DNA. The CDR3 runs 16 residues. Looked up from germline, CDR1 is LNHDA and CDR2 is SQIVND (reference sequence). CDR3 amino acids: CATMKLGGPGTDTQYF.

The chain links TRBV3-1 to TRBJ2-1; there is no DNA to check the TCRdb D call of TRBD2. Germline loops: CDR1 LGHDT, CDR2 YNNKEL (reference sequence). The CDR3 contains 15 residues. The chain's CDR3 is CASSQASGRNNEQFF.

The V call is TRBV6-5, the J call TRBJ1-1. This CDR3 region has 13 residues. Germline V gene lookup returns CDR1 MNHEY and CDR2 SVGAGI. Here the CDR3 reads CASSPTGLGGAFF.

This chain uses TRBV18 with TRBJ1-1; TCRdb's assignment of TRBD1 cannot be checked, as there is no DNA. Germline V gives CDR1 KGHSH, CDR2 LQKENI. The length of the CDR3 is 16 residues. This CDR3 is CASSPQDRQGGFEAFF.

V gene TRBV15 combines with J gene TRBJ2-3; the TCRdb call, TRBD1, lacks DNA for checking. Germline loops: CDR1 LNHNV, CDR2 YYDKDF (reference sequence). This CDR3 is 15 amino acids long. Here the CDR3 reads CATSRDRAGFGTQYF.

This CDR3 reads CSARVDRTLQALSYEQYF. The rearrangement joins TRBV20-1 to TRBJ2-7; the D call of TRBD1 rests on TCRdb alone, since no DNA is present to check it. Germline V gives CDR1 DFQATT, CDR2 SNEGSKA (reference sequence). This CDR3 comprises 18 residues.

This chain links TRBV28 with TRBJ2-2; with no DNA, the TCRdb D assignment of TRBD2 cannot be verified. The CDR3 totals 16 residues. CDR1 is MDHEN, CDR2 SYDVKM, per germline. CDR3: CASKTLAGELGGELFF. The full variable domain, completed using reference TRBV28 and TRBJ2-2, is DVKVTQSSRYLVKRTGEKVFLECVQDMDHENMFWYRQDPGLGLRLIYFSYDVKMKEKGDIPEGYSVSREKKERFSLILESASTNQTSMYLCASKTLAGELGGELFFGEGSRLTVL.

The chain joins TRBV4-1 to TRBJ2-7; the TCRdb call, TRBD2, lacks DNA for checking. CDR1 MGHRA and CDR2 YSYEKL come from the germline V gene. This CDR3 is 15 amino acids long. The CDR3 sequence: CASRYGTSGLYEQYF.

The chain couples TRBV9 to TRBJ2-4; with no DNA, the TCRdb D assignment of TRBD1 cannot be verified. Germline CDR1 and CDR2: SGDLS and YYNGEE. There are 16 residues in the CDR3. CDR3 loop: CASSPRSFGQINIQYF.

The J gene is TRBJ2-1, the V gene TRBV24-1; with no DNA, the TCRdb D assignment of TRBD2 cannot be verified. Per the germline V gene, CDR1 is KGHDR and CDR2 is SFDVKD. This CDR3 spans 14 amino acids. CDR3 region: CATSDLLADNGQFF.

The rearrangement uses TRBV20-1 and TRBJ2-7; the TCRdb D gene call, TRBD2, has no DNA to confirm it. The germline V gene encodes CDR1 DFQATT and CDR2 SNEGSKA (reference sequence). The CDR3 is 13 residues long. The CDR3 loop is CSVRQGIAYEQYF.

The chain is built from TRBV5-4 and TRBJ1-1; TCRdb lists TRBD1, though no DNA is available to test this call. The CDR3 has 16 residues. Per the germline V gene, CDR1 is SGHNT and CDR2 is YYREEE (reference sequence). The CDR3 here is CASTSGGRKGWTEAFF.

The chain uses TRBV5-1 and TRBJ2-1. CDR1 SGHRS and CDR2 YFSETQ come from the germline V gene. The CDR3 has 12 amino acids. This CDR3 is CASSFQLNEQFF.

J is TRBJ2-7 and V is TRBV3-1; TCRdb calls TRBD1, which cannot be checked without DNA. CDR1 and CDR2 from the germline V gene are LGHDT and YNNKEL (reference sequence). This CDR3 comprises 18 residues. The CDR3 reads CASSQAPSVWSLAYEQYF.